This entry describes one TCR beta chain. Within the sample, other DNA sequences also encode this same CDR3. The age range of participants was about 18 to 100 years, with residence in about two dozen US areas. Recovered Cohort 3 donors showed two negative PCRs, clearance, or symptom resolution. This sample is part of a study of blood T cell repertoires in COVID-19. V dropped 2 bases and J dropped 3 bases, with 8 bases sitting between them. Germline assignment: CDR1 SGHRS and CDR2 YFSETQ. CDR3 length equals 13 residues. Per the authors' pipeline: The assay estimated nucleated cells by amplifying reference gene primers. Repertoires were generated with immunoSEQ multiplex PCR, while TCRdb's copy carries only in-frame clones and drops some. Clone size and the V and J calls come from that table; the DNA yielded D and trimming. The table shows some 400,000 clones, with around 87% occurring only once.

The V and J genes are TRBV5-1 and TRBJ1-1; no firm D call. The sequence came from a man younger than 45 who had recovered from COVID-19. Sequences were obtained from PBMCs or T cells enriched from blood (not recorded which). CDR3 in amino acids: CASSLGRDTEAFF. The CDR3 bases are TGCGCCAGCAGCTTAGGGAGGGACACTGAAGCTTTCTTT.